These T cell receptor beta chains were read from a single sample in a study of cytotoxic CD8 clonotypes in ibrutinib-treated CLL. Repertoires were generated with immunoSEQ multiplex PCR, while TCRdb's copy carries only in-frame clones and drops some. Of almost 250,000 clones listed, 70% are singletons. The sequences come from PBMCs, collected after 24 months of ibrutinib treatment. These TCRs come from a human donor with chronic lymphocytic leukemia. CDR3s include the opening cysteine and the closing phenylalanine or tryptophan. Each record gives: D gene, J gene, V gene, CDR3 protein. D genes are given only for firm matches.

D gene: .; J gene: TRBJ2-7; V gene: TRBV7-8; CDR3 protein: CASSSSSYEQYF
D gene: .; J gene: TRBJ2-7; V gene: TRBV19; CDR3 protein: CASSSQGSGEQYF
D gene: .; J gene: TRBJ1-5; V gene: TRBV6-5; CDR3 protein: CAIRGFYSNQPQHF
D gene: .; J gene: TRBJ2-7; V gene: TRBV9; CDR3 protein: CASSAGDGIFYEQYF
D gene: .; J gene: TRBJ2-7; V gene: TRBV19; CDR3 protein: CASSMSSTSYEQYF
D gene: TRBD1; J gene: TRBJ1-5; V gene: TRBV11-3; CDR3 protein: CASSLATGEGDQPQHF
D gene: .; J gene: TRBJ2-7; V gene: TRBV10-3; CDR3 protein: CAISERGLYEQYF
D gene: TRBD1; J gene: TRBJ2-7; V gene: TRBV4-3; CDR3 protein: CASTPGTGEAYEQYF
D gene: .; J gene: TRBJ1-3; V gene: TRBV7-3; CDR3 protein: CASSAQGGNTIYF
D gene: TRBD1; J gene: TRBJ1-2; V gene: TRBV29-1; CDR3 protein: CSVRTGLNYGYTF
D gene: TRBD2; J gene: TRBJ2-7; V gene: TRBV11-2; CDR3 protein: CASSLGGRGYEQYF
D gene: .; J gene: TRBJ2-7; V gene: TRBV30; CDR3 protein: CAWGLAYEQYF
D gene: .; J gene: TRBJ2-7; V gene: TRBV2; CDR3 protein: CASSGQGATYEQYF
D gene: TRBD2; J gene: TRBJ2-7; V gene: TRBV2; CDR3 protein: CASRVGSGTQLYEQYF
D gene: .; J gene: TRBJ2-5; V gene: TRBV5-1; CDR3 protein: CASSLVRGADQETQYF
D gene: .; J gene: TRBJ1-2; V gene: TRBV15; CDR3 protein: CATSSHRDGYTF
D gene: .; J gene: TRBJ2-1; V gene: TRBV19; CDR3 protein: CASSRGGLYYNEQFF
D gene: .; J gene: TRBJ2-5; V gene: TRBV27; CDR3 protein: CASSLTHQETQYF
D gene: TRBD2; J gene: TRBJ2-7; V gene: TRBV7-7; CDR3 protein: CASSLGGIAGEQYF
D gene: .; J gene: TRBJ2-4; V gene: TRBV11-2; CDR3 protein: CASSLSEYAIQYF
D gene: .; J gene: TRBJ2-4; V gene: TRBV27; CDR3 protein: CASSLGGAENIQYF
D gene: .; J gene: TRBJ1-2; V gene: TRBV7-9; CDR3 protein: CASSFSVLRTFYGYTF
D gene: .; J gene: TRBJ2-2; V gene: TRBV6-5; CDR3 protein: CASSARQVTGELFF
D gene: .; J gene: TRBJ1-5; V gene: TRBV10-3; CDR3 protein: CAIRGTNQPQHF
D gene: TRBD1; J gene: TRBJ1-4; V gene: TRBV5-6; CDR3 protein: CASSLGAGGLSGSEKLFF
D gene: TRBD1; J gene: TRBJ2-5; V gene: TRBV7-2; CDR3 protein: CASSSARDRRTETQYF
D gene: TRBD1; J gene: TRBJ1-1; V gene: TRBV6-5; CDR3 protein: CASSSPGQGLNTEAFF
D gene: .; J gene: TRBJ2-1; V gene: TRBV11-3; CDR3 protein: CASSLGRGEYNEQFF
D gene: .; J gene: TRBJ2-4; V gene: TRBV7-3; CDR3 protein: CASSLLAKNIQYF
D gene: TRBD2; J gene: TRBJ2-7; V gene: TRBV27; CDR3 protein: CASSFTTSGTYEQYF
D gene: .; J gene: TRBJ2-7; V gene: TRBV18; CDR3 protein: CASSQGSSSYEQYF
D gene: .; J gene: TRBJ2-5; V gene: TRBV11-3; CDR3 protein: CASSYRDQETQYF
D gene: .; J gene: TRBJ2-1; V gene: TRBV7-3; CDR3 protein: CASSFDVRTYNEQFF
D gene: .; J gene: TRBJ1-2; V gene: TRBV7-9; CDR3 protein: CASSSLGGSHGYTF
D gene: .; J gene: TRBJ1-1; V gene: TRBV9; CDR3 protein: CASSGNQLEAFF
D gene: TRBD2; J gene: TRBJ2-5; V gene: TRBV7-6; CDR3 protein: CASSVRPSGNWETQYF
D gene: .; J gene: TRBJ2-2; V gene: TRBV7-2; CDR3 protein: CASSLGGGYTGELFF
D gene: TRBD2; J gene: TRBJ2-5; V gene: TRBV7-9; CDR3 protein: CASRGTSGSQETQYF
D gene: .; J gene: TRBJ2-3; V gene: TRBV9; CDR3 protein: CASSVPGPGVTDTQYF
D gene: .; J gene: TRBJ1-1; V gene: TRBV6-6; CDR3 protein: CASHPRGTEAFF
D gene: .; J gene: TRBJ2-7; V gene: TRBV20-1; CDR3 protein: CSGEYSYEQYF
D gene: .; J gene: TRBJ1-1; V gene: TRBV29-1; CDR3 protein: CSVVGETEAFF
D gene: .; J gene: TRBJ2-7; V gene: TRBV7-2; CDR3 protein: CASSAQLVNGEQYF
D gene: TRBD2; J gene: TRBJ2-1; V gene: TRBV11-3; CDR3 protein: CASSLELAGGLSYNEQFF
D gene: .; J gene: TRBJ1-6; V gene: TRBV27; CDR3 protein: CASRWGGDSPLHF
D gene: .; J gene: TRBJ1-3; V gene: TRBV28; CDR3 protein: CASLRWMGNTIYF
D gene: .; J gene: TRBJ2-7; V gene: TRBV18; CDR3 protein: CASSPPGLPVGEQYF
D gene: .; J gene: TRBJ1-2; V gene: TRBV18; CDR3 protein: CASSPRPQDPSHYTF
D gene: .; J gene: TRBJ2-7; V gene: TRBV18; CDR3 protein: CASSPIGSSYEQYF
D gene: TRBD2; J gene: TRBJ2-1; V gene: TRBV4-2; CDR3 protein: CASSQDPLAGNYNEQFF
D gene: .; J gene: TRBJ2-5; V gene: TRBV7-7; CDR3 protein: CASGAGPDLKETQYF
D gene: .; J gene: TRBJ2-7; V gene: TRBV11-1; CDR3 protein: CASSLVGVYEQYF
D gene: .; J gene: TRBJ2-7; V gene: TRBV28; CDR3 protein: CASSIGRANYEQYF
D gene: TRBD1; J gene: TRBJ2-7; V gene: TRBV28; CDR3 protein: CASTPSGQGYEQYF
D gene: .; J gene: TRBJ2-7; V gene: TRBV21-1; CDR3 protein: CASSSQTEQYF